The sequence of this T cell receptor (beta chain) was determined in a study of T cells in Graves' hyperthyroidism and ophthalmopathy. The investigators amplified TCR beta CDR3 regions from RNA transcripts. The HTBI primer set served for first-round RT-PCR of the TCR CDR3. A single record per CDR3 protein comes from TCRdb applying MiXCR to the multiplex PCR reads. The sample includes about 420,000 distinct CDR3 sequences, about an eighth seen only once; the top ten take less than 6.5%. This clonotype was recorded at least ten times. The target antigen is unknown. Broader study findings: Ophthalmopathy, as predicted by the model, came a median around 7 months after the prediction. Most clonotypes expanded in the thyroid (above 0.001) were also present in blood.

The germline V gene has CDR1 LGHDT and CDR2 YNNKEL (reference sequence). The V and J ends lost 2 bases and 10 bases, in that order; junction bases with no gene match: 11. CDR3 length equals 15 residues. Patients were excluded because of uncontrolled infection, other autoimmune disease, pregnancy or lactation. PBMCs were sourced from approximately 9 ml fresh peripheral blood. This clonotype was sampled from a woman aged 18-30 years with Graves' hyperthyroidism. Material for sequencing was blood. The chain employs TRBV3-1 and TRBJ1-1; 9 nucleotides agree with TRBD1. In DNA, the CDR3 is TGTGCCAGCAGCCAAAGGGGGACAGGGAAAGTTGTAGCTTTCTTT. It encodes CASSQRGTGKVVAFF. The full variable domain, completed using reference TRBV3-1 and TRBJ1-1, is DTAVSQTPKYLVTQMGNDKSIKCEQNLGHDTMYWYKQDSKKFLKIMFSYNNKELIINETVPNRFSPKSPDKAHLNLHINSLELGDSAVYFCASSQRGTGKVVAFFGQGTRLTVV.